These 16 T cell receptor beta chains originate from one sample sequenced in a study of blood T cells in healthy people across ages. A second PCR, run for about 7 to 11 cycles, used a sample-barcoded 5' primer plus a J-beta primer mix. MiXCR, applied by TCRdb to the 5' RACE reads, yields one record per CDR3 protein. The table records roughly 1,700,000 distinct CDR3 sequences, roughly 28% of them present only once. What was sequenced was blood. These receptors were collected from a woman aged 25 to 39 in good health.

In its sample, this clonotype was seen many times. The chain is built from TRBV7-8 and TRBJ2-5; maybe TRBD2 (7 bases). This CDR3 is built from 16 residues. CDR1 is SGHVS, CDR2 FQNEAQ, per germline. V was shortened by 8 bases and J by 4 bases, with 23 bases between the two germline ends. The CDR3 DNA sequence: TGTGCCAGCGCTTCGCAGTCACGGCGGGGGCGAGAGACCCAGTACTTC. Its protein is CASASQSRRGRETQYF.

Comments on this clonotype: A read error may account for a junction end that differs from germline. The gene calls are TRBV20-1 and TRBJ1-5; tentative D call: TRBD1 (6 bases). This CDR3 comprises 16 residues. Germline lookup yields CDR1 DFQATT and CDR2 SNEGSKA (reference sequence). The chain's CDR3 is CSVFGKRAGARQPRHF. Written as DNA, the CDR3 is TGCAGTGTATTTGGTAAGAGGGCAGGGGCACGACAGCCCCGGCATTTT.

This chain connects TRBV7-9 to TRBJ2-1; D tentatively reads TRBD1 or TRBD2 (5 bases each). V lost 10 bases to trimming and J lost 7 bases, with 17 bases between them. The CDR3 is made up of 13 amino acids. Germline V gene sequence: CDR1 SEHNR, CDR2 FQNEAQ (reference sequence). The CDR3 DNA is TGTGCCACACGAGGGGCCCCGGAGAATGAGCAGTTCTTC. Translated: CATRGAPENEQFF.

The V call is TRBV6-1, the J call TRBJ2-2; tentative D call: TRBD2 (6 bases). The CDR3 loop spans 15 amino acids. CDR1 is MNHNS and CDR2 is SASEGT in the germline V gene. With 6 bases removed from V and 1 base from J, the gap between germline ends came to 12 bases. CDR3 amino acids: CASSPLARNTGELFF. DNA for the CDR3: TGTGCCAGCAGCCCCCTAGCGAGGAACACCGGGGAGCTGTTTTTT.

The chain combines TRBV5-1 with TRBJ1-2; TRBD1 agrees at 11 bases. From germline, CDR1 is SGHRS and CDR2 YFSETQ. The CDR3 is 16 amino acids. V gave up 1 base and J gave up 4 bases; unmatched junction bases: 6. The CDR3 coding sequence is TGCGCCAGCAGCTTGCGAGGACAGGGGGCATCCTATGGCTACACCTTC. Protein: CASSLRGQGASYGYTF.

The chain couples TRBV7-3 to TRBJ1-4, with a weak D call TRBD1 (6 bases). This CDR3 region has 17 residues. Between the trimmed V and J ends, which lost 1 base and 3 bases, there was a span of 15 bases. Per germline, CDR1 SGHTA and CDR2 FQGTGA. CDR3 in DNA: TGTGCCAGCAGCTTAATTGCAATCGGGGGCCCTAATGAAAAACTGTTTTTT. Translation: CASSLIAIGGPNEKLFF.

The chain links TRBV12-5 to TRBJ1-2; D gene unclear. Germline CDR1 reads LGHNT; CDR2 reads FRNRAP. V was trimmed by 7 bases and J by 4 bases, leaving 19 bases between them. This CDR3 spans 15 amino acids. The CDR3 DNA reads TGTGCTAGTGCCTTGGGGATGGAGAATTTCTATGGCTACACCTTC. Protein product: CASALGMENFYGYTF.

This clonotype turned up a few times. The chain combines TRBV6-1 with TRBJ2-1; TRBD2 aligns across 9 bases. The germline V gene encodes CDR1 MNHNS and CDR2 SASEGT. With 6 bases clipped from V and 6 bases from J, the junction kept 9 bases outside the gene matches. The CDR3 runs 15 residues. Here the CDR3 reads CASRTAGLALNEQFF. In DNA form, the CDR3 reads TGTGCCAGCAGGACAGCGGGACTAGCTCTCAATGAGCAGTTCTTC.

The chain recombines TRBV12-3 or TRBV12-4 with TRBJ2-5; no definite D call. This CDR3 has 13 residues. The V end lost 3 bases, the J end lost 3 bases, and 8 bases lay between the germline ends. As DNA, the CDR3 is TGTGCCAGCAGTTTTGGGTGGAAAGAGACCCAGTACTTC. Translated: CASSFGWKETQYF.

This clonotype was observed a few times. CDR3 in amino acids: CASSRGLVGYEQYF. As DNA, the CDR3 is TGTGCCAGCAGCCGTGGACTAGTGGGCTACGAGCAGTACTTC. The V gene is TRBV11-2, the J gene TRBJ2-7; TRBD2 aligns across 7 bases. The germline V gene encodes CDR1 SGHAT and CDR2 FQNNGV. V lost 5 bases to trimming and J lost 3 bases; unmatched junction nucleotides: 7. The CDR3 loop spans 14 amino acids.

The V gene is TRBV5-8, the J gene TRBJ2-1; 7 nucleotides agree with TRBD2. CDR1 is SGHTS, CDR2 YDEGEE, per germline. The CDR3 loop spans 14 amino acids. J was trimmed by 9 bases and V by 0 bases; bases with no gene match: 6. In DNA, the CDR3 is TGTGCCAGCAGCTTGGGCGGGAGTTTAACTGAGCAGTTCTTC. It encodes CASSLGGSLTEQFF.

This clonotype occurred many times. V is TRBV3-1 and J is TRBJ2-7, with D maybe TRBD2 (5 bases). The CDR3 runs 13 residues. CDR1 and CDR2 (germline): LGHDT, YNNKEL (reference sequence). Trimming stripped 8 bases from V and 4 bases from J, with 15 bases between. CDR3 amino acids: CASGEGANYEQYF. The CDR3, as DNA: TGTGCCAGCGGTGAGGGAGCCAATTACGAGCAGTACTTC.

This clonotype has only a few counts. In nucleotides, the CDR3 is TGCGCCAGCAGCCAAGAACAGGGGGTGGATCAGCCCCAGCATTTT. Translated, it gives CASSQEQGVDQPQHF. The rearrangement links TRBV4-1 to TRBJ1-5, with TRBD1 matching 8 bases. Germline V gene sequence: CDR1 MGHRA, CDR2 YSYEKL. The ends lost 0 bases at V and 5 bases at J; junction bases unmatched: 3. The length of the CDR3 is 15 residues.

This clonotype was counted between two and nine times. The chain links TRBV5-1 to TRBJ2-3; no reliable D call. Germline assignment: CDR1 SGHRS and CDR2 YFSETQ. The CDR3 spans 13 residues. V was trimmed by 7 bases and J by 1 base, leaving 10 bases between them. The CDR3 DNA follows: TGCGCCAGCCACCTTGGGGGCACAGATACGCAGTATTTT. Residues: CASHLGGTDTQYF.

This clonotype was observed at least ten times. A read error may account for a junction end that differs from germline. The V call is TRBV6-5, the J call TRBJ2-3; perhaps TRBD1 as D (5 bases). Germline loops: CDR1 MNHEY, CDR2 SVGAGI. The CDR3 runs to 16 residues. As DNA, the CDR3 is TGTGCCAGCAGTTACCTCAGGGCCGGTAACACAGATATGCAGTATTTT. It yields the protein CASSYLRAGNTDMQYF.

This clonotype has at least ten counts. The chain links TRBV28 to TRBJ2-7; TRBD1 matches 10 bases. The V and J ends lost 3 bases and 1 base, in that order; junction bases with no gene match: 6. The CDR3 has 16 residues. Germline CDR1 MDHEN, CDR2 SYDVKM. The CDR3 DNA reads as TGTGCCAGCAGTTTCCCCCCGGACAGGGGGTCCTACGAGCAGTACTTC. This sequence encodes CASSFPPDRGSYEQYF.